Listed below are T cell receptor beta chains from one sample, sequenced in a study of cytomegalovirus exposure and HLA in healthy donors. Sequenced by immunoSEQ multiplex PCR; TCRdb stores in-frame clones only, minus some. Of a few hundred thousand clones in the sample, 90% were seen once. Sequenced material: PBMCs. These receptors originate from a woman under 30 in good health and CMV-seronegative. CDR3s include the opening cysteine and the closing phenylalanine or tryptophan. D genes are given only for firm matches. The size of a clone is reported for some rows only, either as once, few or many, or as a class for expanded clones.

TRBD2	once	TRBV5-1	TRBJ2-1	CASSLSGGTHNEQFF	TGCGCCAGCAGCCTTAGCGGGGGGACCCACAATGAGCAGTTCTTC
TRBD1	.	TRBV2	TRBJ1-3	CASRDRGLSGNTIYF	TGTGCCAGCAGGGACAGGGGTTTGAGCGGAAACACCATATATTTT
.	once	TRBV11-1	TRBJ2-3	CASSFAGQRPTDTQYF	TGTGCCAGCAGCTTCGCGGGACAGCGACCCACAGATACGCAGTATTTT
TRBD1	.	TRBV7-7	TRBJ1-3	CASSEGPDRGNTIYF	TGTGCTAGCAGCGAGGGACCGGACAGGGGAAACACCATATATTTT
.	.	TRBV6-6	TRBJ1-4	CASSYSGRSNEKLFF	TGTGCCAGCAGTTACTCGGGGCGTTCTAATGAAAAACTGTTTTTT
.	.	TRBV5-3	TRBJ2-7	CARKSRTVHEQYF	TGTGCCAGAAAGAGCCGGACAGTTCACGAGCAGTACTTC
TRBD2	.	TRBV7-6	TRBJ2-7	CASSPGTSGPYEQYF	TGTGCCAGCAGCCCTGGGACTAGCGGCCCCTACGAGCAGTACTTC
.	.	TRBV11-1	TRBJ1-2	CASSLSGKGGRGYGYTF	TGTGCCAGCAGCCTTAGTGGAAAGGGGGGGCGAGGCTATGGCTACACCTTC
.	once	TRBV9	TRBJ1-6	CASSVHGDYNSPLHF	TGTGCCAGCAGCGTCCACGGGGACTATAATTCACCCCTCCACTTT
.	.	TRBV6-5	TRBJ2-5	CASSPGLPPTQYF	TGTGCCAGCAGCCCCGGACTTCCTCCGACCCAGTACTTC
TRBD1	.	TRBV11-2	TRBJ2-2	CASSFPKRDRDTGELFF	TGTGCCAGCAGCTTCCCGAAAAGGGACAGAGACACCGGGGAGCTGTTTTTT
TRBD2	.	TRBV6-5	TRBJ2-3	CASSYRAGGGGTQYF	TGTGCCAGCAGTTACAGAGCGGGGGGCGGGGGTACGCAGTATTTT
TRBD1	.	TRBV27	TRBJ1-3	CASSKQGAGNTIYF	TGTGCCAGTTCCAAACAGGGGGCGGGAAACACCATATATTTT
TRBD1	.	TRBV28	TRBJ1-2	CASSFLTGYIANYGYTF	TGTGCCAGCAGTTTTTTGACAGGGTACATAGCTAACTATGGCTACACCTTC